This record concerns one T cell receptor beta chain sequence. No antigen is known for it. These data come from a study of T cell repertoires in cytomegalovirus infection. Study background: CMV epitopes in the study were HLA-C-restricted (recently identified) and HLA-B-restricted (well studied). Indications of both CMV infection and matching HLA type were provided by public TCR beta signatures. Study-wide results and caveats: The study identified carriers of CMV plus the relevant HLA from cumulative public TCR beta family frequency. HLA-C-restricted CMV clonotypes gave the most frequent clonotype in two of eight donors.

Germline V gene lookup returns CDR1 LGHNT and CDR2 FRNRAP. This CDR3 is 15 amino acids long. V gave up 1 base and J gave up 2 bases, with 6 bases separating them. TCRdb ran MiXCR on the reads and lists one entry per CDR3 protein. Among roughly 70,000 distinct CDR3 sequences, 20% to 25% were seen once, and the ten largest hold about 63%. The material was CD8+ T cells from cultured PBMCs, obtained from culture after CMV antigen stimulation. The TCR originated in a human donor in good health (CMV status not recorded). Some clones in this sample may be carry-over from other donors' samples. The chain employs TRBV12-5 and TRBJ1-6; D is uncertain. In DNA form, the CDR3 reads TGTGCTAGTGGTTTGGAACGGACCTATAATTCACCCCTCCACTTT. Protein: CASGLERTYNSPLHF. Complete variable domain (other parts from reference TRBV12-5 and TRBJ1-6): DARVTQTPRHKVTEMGQEVTMRCQPILGHNTVFWYRQTMMQGLELLAYFRNRAPLDDSGMPKDRFSAEMPDATLATLKIQPSEPRDSAVYFCASGLERTYNSPLHFGNGTRLTVT.